Ten or more counts support the clone carrying this T cell receptor beta chain. What it binds is not known. TCRdb reanalysed the 5' RACE reads using MiXCR and keeps one entry per CDR3 protein. The table shows roughly 710,000 distinct CDR3 sequences, with 6% to 6.5% occurring only once. Healthy Caucasian donors formed the entire cohort. The entry originates in a study of identical twins. Broader study findings: Insertion counts were lower in abundant cord blood beta clonotypes, a trend that memory repertoires did not show. Researchers reported excess low generation probability among twin-shared out-of-frame alpha sequences.

Germline CDR1 and CDR2: DFQATT and SNEGSKA (reference sequence). The V gene lost 6 bases and the J gene lost 5 bases, with 20 bases spanning the gap. The CDR3 length is 15 residues. The gene calls are TRBV20-1 and TRBJ2-1; no clear D. Sequencing input: naive T cells sorted from blood. The origin of this receptor is a man younger than 35 in good health. CDR3: CSAPLMSRDDNEQFF. CDR3 DNA: TGCAGTGCCCCCTTAATGAGCCGAGATGACAATGAGCAGTTCTTC.